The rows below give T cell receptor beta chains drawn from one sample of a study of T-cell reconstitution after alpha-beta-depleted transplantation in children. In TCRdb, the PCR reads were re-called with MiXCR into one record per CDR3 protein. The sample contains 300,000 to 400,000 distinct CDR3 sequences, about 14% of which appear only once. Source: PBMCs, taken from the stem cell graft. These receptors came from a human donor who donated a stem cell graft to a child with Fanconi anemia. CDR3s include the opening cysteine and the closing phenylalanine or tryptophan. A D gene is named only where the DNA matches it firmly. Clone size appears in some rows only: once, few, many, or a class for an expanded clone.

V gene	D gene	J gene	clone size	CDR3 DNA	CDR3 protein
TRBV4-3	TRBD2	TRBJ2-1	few	TGCGCCAGCAGCCAAGACCCGTTCCTTACTAGCGGGGGTCTTAATGAGCAGTTCTTC	CASSQDPFLTSGGLNEQFF
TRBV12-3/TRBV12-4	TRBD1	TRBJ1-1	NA	TGTGCCAGCAGTTCCCCGACAGGGATGAACACTGAAGCTTTCTTT	CASSSPTGMNTEAFF
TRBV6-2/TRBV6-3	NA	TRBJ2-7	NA	TGTGCCAGCAGTAGGGGGACTCCCCAGTACTTC	CASSRGTPQYF
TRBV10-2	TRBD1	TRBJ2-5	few	TGCGCCAGCAGGATTGGACAGGGCGAAGGGACCCAGTACTTC	CASRIGQGEGTQYF
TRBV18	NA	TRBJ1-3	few	TGTGCCAGCTCACCGGCGGGGCGAGGAAACACCATATATTTT	CASSPAGRGNTIYF
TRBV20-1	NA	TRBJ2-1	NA	TGCAGTGCTAGAGGTTTAACAGGGAACTCCTACAATGAGCAGTTCTTC	CSARGLTGNSYNEQFF
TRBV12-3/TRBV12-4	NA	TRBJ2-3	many	TGTGCCAGCAGTTTTGGGGGGGCTAGCACAGATACGCAGTATTTT	CASSFGGASTDTQYF
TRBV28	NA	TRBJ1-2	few	TGTGCCAGCAGTTTATTGGCGGCATCCGAAGGGGGCTACACCTTC	CASSLLAASEGGYTF
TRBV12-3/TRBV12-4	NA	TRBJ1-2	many	TGTGCCAGCAGCCGGGGGGGCAGAGTAATCGGTGGCTACACCTTC	CASSRGGRVIGGYTF
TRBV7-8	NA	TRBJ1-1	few	TGTGCCAGCAGCTTAGCGCAGTCCTACCGGGATGGTGGCACTGAAGCTTTCTTT	CASSLAQSYRDGGTEAFF
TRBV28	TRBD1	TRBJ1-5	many	TGTGCCAGCAGTTTGGGGACAGGTTCTCAGCCCCAGCATTTT	CASSLGTGSQPQHF
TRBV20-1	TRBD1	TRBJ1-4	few	TGCATCGGGGACAGGGGCAATGAAAAACTGTTTTTT	CIGDRGNEKLFF
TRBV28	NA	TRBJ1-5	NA	TGTGCCAGCATGGGGACAAACAATCAGCCCCAGCATTTT	CASMGTNNQPQHF
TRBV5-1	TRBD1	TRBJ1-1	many	TGCGCCAGCAGCTCGACAGGGCGAGTGGGTACTGAAGCTTTCTTT	CASSSTGRVGTEAFF
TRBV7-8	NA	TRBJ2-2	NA	TGTGCCAGCAGCTTACGATTCTCGAACACCGGGGAGCTGTTTTTT	CASSLRFSNTGELFF
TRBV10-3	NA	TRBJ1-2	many	TGTGCCATCAGTGAAGACAGGAGGCCCTATGGCTACACCTTC	CAISEDRRPYGYTF
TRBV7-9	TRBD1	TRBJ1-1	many	TGTGCCACCCGTACAGGGGGCCCGGTGAACACTGAAGCTTTCTTT	CATRTGGPVNTEAFF
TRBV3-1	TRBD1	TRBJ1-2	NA	TGTGCCAGCAGCCAGACAGGGGAAGGTGGCTACACCTTC	CASSQTGEGGYTF
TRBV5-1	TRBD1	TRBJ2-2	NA	TGCGCCAGCAGTCCCCGACAGGGGCTCACCGGGGAGCTGTTTTTT	CASSPRQGLTGELFF
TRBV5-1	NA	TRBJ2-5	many	TGCGCCAGCAGCTTGGCCAGGGTCCAAGAGACCCAGTACTTC	CASSLARVQETQYF
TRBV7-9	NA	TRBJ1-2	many	TGTGCCAGCAGCTTAGGGGACGGACCCTATGGCTACACCTTC	CASSLGDGPYGYTF
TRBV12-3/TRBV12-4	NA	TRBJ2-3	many	TGTGCCAGCACCCGAGACAGACCCGCTGTAGATACGCAGTATTTT	CASTRDRPAVDTQYF
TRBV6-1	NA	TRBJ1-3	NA	TGTGCCAGCAGTGAAGTCCGGGCCCTCCGGGCAGGAAACACCATATATTTT	CASSEVRALRAGNTIYF
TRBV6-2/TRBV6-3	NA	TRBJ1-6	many	TGTGCCAGCAGTTACTCGAATTCACCCCTCCACTTT	CASSYSNSPLHF
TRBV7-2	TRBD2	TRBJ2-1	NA	TGTGCCAGCAGCTTGTGGTCTAGCGGGGACCCCTTGAATGAGCAGTTCTTC	CASSLWSSGDPLNEQFF
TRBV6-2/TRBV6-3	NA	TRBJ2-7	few	TGTGCCAGCAGTTACGCAGGCTACTCCTACGAGCAGTACTTC	CASSYAGYSYEQYF
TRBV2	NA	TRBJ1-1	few	TGTGCCAGCGGGGAGAGGGGTATGAACACTGAAGCTTTCTTT	CASGERGMNTEAFF
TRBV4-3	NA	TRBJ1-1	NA	TGCGCCAGCAGCCCCCGAGACGGAATGAACACTGAAGCTTTCTTT	CASSPRDGMNTEAFF
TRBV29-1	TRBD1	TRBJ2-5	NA	TGCAGCACCCGCAGGGGGCCCCAAGAGACCCAGTACTTC	CSTRRGPQETQYF
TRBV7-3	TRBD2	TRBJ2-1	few	TGTGCCAGCAGCTCTAGCGGGGGGGTAAATGAGCAGTTCTTC	CASSSSGGVNEQFF
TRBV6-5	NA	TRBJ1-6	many	TGTGCCAGCAGTTACAGAGCGGACGATTCACCCCTCCACTTT	CASSYRADDSPLHF
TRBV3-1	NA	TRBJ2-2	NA	TGTGCCAGCAGCCGAGGCCGGGAGCTGTTTTTT	CASSRGRELFF
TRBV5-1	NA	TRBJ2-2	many	TGTGCCAGCAGCGGGACAGGGAACACCGGGGAGCTGTTTTTT	CASSGTGNTGELFF
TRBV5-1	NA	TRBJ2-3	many	TGCGCCAGCAGCCGAGGGACCCGATCGTCTCCAGATACGCAGTATTTT	CASSRGTRSSPDTQYF
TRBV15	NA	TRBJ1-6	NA	TGTGCCACCAGCAGGGAGGGCAGCTATAATTCACCCCTCCACTTT	CATSREGSYNSPLHF
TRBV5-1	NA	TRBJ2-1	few	TGCGCCAGCAGCAGGGGGGGGGCCATCGAAAATGAGCAGTTCTTC	CASSRGGAIENEQFF
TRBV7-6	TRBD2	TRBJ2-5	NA	TGTGCCAGCAGCCTAGTACTAGCGGGGGTCCCTTCTGTAGAGACCCAGTACTTC	CASSLVLAGVPSVETQYF
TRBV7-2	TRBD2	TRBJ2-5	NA	TGTGCCAGCAGAGCCCGACTAGCGGGGGGGCCAGAGACCCAGTACTTC	CASRARLAGGPETQYF
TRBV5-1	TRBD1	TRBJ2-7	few	TGCGCCAGCAGCGTGGGGACAGGGGTAAATGCCCCTAAAGAGCAGTACTTC	CASSVGTGVNAPKEQYF
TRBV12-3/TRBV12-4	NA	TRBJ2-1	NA	TGTGCCAGCACCGACCCACCCGGTGAGCAGTTCTTC	CASTDPPGEQFF
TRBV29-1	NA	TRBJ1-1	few	TGCAGCGTTGAAGGAGAGCTGAGAGCTTTCTTT	CSVEGELRAFF
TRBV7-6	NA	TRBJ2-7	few	TGTGCCAGCAGCCGGGGACCAGAGGTCTACGAGCAGTACTTC	CASSRGPEVYEQYF
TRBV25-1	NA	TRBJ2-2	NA	TGTGCCAGCAGTGAATACGTGGGGCAAGGCGGGGAGCTGTTTTTT	CASSEYVGQGGELFF
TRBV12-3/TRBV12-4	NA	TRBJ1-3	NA	TGTGCCAACAAACAATCAGGGCCGGGAAACACCATATATTTT	CANKQSGPGNTIYF
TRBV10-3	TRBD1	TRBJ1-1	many	TGTGCCATCAGTGGGCCCGGGACAGGGGGCACTGAAGCTTTCTTT	CAISGPGTGGTEAFF
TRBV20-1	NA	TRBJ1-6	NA	TGCAGTGCTAGAGATATAAGGGCAGGGTCAAATTCACCCCTCCACTTT	CSARDIRAGSNSPLHF
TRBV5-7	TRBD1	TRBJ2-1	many	TGTGCCAGCAGCCTGGGACAGGGGGCCGGAAATGAGCAGTTCTTC	CASSLGQGAGNEQFF
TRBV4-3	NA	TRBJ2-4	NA	TGCGCCAGCAGCCAAGAGAGGGCCTTGGGGCTAGGGGACATTCAGTACTTC	CASSQERALGLGDIQYF
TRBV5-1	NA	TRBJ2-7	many	TGCGCCAGCAGCGTAGGGTCGCGGTACGAGCAGTACTTC	CASSVGSRYEQYF
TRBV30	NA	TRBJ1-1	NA	TGTGCCTGGAGCTGGGAGGGTGAAGCTTTCTTT	CAWSWEGEAFF
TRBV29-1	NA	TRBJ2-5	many	TGCAGCGTTGAAGGGGAAATACAAGAGACCCAGTACTTC	CSVEGEIQETQYF
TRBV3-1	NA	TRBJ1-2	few	TGTGCCAGCAGCACGTTGGGAGCCTATGGCTACACCTTC	CASSTLGAYGYTF
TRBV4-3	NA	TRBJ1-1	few	TGCGCCAGCAGCCAAGATTGGACACAGAACACTGAAGCTTTCTTT	CASSQDWTQNTEAFF